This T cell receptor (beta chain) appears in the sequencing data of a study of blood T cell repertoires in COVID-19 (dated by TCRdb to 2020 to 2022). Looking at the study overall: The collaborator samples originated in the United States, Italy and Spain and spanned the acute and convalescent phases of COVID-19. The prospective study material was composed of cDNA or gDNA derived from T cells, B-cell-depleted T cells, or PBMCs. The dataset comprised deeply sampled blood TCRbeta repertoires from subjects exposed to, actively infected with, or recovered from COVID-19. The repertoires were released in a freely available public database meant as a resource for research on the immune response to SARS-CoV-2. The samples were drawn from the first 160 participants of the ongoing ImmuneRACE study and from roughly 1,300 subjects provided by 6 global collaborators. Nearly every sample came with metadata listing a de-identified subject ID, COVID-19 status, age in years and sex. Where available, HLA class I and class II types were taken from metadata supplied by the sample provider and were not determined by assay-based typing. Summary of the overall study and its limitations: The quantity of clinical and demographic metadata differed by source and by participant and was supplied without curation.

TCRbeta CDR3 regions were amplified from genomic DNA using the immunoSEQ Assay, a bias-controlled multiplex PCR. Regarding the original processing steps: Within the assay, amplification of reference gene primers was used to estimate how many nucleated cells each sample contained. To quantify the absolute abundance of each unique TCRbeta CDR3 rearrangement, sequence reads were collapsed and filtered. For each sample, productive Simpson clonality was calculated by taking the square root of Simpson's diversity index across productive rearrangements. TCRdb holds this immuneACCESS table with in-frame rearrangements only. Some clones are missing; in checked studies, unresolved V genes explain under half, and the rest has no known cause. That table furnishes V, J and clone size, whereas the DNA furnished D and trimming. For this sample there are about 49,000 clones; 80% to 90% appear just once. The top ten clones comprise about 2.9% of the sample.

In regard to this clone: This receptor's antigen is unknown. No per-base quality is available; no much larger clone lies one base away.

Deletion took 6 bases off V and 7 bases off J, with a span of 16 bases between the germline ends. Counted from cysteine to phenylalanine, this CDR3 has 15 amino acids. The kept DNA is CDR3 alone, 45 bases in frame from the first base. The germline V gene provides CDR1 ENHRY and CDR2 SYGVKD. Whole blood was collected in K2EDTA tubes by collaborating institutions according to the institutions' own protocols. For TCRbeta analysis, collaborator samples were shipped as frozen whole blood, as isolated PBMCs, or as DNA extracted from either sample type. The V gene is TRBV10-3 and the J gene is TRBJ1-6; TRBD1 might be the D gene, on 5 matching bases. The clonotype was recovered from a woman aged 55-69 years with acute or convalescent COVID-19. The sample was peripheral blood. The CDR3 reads CAIRREGRENSPLHF. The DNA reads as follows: TGTGCCATCAGGAGGGAGGGGCGTGAAAATTCACCCCTCCACTTT.